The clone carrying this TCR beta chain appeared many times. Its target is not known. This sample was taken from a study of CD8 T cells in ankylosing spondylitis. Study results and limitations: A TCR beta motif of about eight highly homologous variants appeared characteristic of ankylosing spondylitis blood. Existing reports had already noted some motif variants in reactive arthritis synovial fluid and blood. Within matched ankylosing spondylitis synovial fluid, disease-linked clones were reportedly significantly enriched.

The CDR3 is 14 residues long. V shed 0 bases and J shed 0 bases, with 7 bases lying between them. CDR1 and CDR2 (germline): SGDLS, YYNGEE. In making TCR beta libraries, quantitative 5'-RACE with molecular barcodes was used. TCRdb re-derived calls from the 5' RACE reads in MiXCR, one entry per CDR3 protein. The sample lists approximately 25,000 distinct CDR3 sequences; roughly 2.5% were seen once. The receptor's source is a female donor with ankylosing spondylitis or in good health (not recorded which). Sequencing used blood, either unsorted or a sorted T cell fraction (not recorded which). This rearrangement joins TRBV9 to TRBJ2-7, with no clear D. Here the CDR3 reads CASSVDYISYEQYF. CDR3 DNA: TGTGCCAGCAGCGTAGACTATATCTCCTACGAGCAGTACTTC. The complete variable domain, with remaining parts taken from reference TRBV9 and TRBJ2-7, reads DSGVTQTPKHLITATGQRVTLRCSPRSGDLSVYWYQQSLDQGLQFLIQYYNGEERAKGNILERFSAQQFPDLHSELNLSSLELGDSALYFCASSVDYISYEQYFGPGTRLTVT.